The sequence of this T cell receptor (beta chain) was determined in a study of blood T cell repertoires in COVID-19. Study summary: Donors in the United States, Italy and Spain gave samples during acute or convalescent COVID-19.

As processed by the authors: Researchers report that nucleated cell counts were estimated from reference gene primer amplification. Measured with immunoSEQ multiplex PCR; TCRdb has only the in-frame clones, and not every one. The V and J calls and clone size were taken over from that table, and D and trimming were inferred from the DNA. The sample lists 100,000 to 130,000 clones; roughly nine tenths were seen once. This CDR3 contains 15 residues. The germline V gene has CDR1 MNHEY and CDR2 SVGEGT. V was pared by 2 bases and J by 2 bases, with 13 bases between. The sequence was obtained from a man in his forties with active or convalescent COVID-19. The sequencing sample was made of peripheral blood. J is TRBJ2-7 and V is TRBV6-2 or TRBV6-3; D is perhaps TRBD2 (6 bases). For the CDR3, the DNA is TGTGCCAGCAGTTACCAAGGAGGGATCACCTACGAGCAGTACTTC. It specifies CASSYQGGITYEQYF.